The 20 T cell receptor beta chains reported below all come from one sample, sequenced in a study of blood T cells in healthy people across ages. A sample-barcoded 5' primer and a J-beta primer mix were used in a second PCR of roughly 6 to 11 cycles. TCRdb recomputed calls from the 5' RACE reads with MiXCR, one row per CDR3 protein. Among over 1,500,000 distinct CDR3 sequences listed, roughly 43% were seen once. Sequenced sample: blood. The receptors derive from a human donor in good health.

The chain carries TRBV2 and TRBJ1-1; D is unclear. The CDR3 totals 14 residues. V shed 3 bases and J shed 1 base, with 9 bases lying between them. CDR1 is SNHLY and CDR2 is FYNNEI in the germline V gene. This CDR3 is CASSDWTGNTEAFF. CDR3 nucleotides: TGTGCCAGCAGTGACTGGACGGGGAACACTGAAGCTTTCTTT.

For this clonotype: This may be a read error: a much more frequent sequence differs by one nucleotide. This rearrangement joins TRBV4-1 to TRBJ2-3; the match to TRBD2 covers 7 bases. The CDR3 runs 15 residues. Germline V gives CDR1 MGHRA, CDR2 YSYEKL. The CDR3 region is CAGSQERGDPDTQYF. CDR3 DNA sequence: TGCGCCGGCAGCCAAGAGCGGGGCGACCCAGATACGCAGTATTTT.

This rearrangement joins TRBV7-3 to TRBJ2-7; D may be TRBD1 (6 bases). The CDR3 sequence is 13 residues long. The germline CDR1 and CDR2 sequences are SGHTA and FQGTGA. With 5 bases removed from V and 7 bases from J, the gap between germline ends came to 15 bases. As DNA, the CDR3 is TGTGCCAGCAGCGTCGGGACAAACGGGGAGCAGTACTTC. Its translation is CASSVGTNGEQYF.

This clonotype was detected a few times. The V gene is TRBV4-1, the J gene TRBJ2-1; tentative D call: TRBD1 (5 bases). The ends were cut back, 1 base at V and 4 bases at J, with 14 bases in the middle. Germline V lookup: CDR1 MGHRA, CDR2 YSYEKL. This CDR3 is 16 amino acids long. DNA of the CDR3: TGCGCCAGCAGCCAAGGACAAAGGCGACAGTACAATGAGCAGTTCTTC. It codes for CASSQGQRRQYNEQFF.

The gene calls are TRBV6-6 and TRBJ1-1; tentatively, D is TRBD1 (5 bases). Per the germline V gene, CDR1 is MNHNY and CDR2 is SVGAGI (reference sequence). The CDR3 length is 12 residues. Trimming left V 6 bases short and J 11 bases short, with 16 bases between. CDR3 nucleotides: TGTGCCAGCAGAGAGGGGATAAGAGAGGCTTTCTTT. Its translation: CASREGIREAFF.

The V and J genes are TRBV3-1 and TRBJ2-5; TRBD2 is a possible D gene (5 bases). V shed 7 bases and J shed 1 base, with 10 bases lying between them. This CDR3 contains 13 residues. The germline CDR1 and CDR2 sequences are LGHDT and YNNKEL (reference sequence). This CDR3 is CASNQRFQETQYF. The CDR3, as DNA: TGTGCCAGCAACCAGCGGTTCCAAGAGACCCAGTACTTC.

There are a few counts of this clonotype. Germline is not matched at one junction end, which may reflect a read error. The CDR3 region has the DNA TGCGCCGGCAGCTTGGCCGGGGCCACGTCGGGGGAGACCCAGTACTTC. As protein: CAGSLAGATSGETQYF. The gene calls are TRBV5-1 and TRBJ2-5; TRBD1 or TRBD2 may be the D gene (5 bases each). This CDR3 is built from 16 residues. Germline V gene lookup returns CDR1 SGHRS and CDR2 YFSETQ. The full variable domain, completed using reference TRBV5-1 and TRBJ2-5, is KAGVTQTPRYLIKTRGQQVTLSCSPISGHRSVSWYQQTPGQGLQFLFEYFSETQRNKGNFPGRFSGRQFSNSRSEMNVSTLELGDSALYLCAGSLAGATSGETQYFGPGTRLLVL.

CDR3 region: CASSLGPSWSTDTQYF. The CDR3 DNA is TGTGCCAGCAGCTTAGGGCCCTCATGGAGTACAGATACGCAGTATTTT. This rearrangement joins TRBV7-9 to TRBJ2-3, with D uncertain. CDR1 is SEHNR, CDR2 FQNEAQ, per germline (reference sequence). Between the trimmed V and J ends, which lost 1 base and 3 bases, there was a span of 14 bases. The CDR3 has 16 residues. Complete variable domain (other parts from reference TRBV7-9 and TRBJ2-3): DTGVSQNPRHKITKRGQNVTFRCDPISEHNRLYWYRQTLGQGPEFLTYFQNEAQLEKSRLLSDRFSAERPKGSFSTLEIQRTEQGDSAMYLCASSLGPSWSTDTQYFGPGTRLTVL.

The chain combines TRBV4-3 with TRBJ2-5, with D perhaps being TRBD1 or TRBD2 (6 bases each). This CDR3 spans 16 amino acids. Germline V gene sequence: CDR1 LGHNA, CDR2 YSLEER. V lost 0 bases and J lost 5, with 16 bases in between. CDR3 residues: CASSQDNGGFHETQYF. CDR3 nucleotides: TGCGCCAGCAGCCAAGATAACGGGGGCTTCCACGAGACCCAGTACTTC.

This chain links TRBV29-1 with TRBJ2-5; D assignment may be TRBD1 or TRBD2 (5 bases each). V was shortened by 7 bases and J by 5 bases, with 11 bases between the two germline ends. The CDR3 has 11 amino acids. The germline V gene has CDR1 SQVTM and CDR2 ANQGSEA. CDR3 in amino acids: CSAGWGETQYF. For the CDR3, the DNA is TGCAGCGCGGGATGGGGGGAGACCCAGTACTTC.

This chain links TRBV6-5 with TRBJ1-4; D remains ambiguous. This CDR3 is 15 amino acids long. Trimming took 6 bases from V and 0 from J, leaving 11 bases between them. Germline V gives CDR1 MNHEY, CDR2 SVGAGI. This CDR3 is CASRKEGATNEKLFF. CDR3 DNA sequence: TGTGCCAGCAGAAAAGAAGGTGCAACTAATGAAAAACTGTTTTTT.

This sequence joins TRBV6-5 and TRBJ2-1, with unresolved D. Per the germline V gene, CDR1 is MNHEY and CDR2 is SVGAGI. The ends were cut back, 0 bases at V and 0 bases at J, with 9 bases in the middle. This CDR3 spans 16 amino acids. CDR3 nucleotides: TGTGCCAGCAGTTACTCGACACCTAGCTCCTACAATGAGCAGTTCTTC. Its translation is CASSYSTPSSYNEQFF.

The chain joins TRBV7-9 to TRBJ2-1; D is possibly TRBD2 (7 bases). V lost 6 bases to trimming and J lost 9 bases, with 18 bases between them. Germline values: CDR1 SEHNR, CDR2 FQNEAQ (reference sequence). The CDR3 covers 14 residues. Here the CDR3 DNA reads TGTGCCAGCAGGTCTAGTGGGGGGGCCTTTGAGCAGTTCTTC. This translates into CASRSSGGAFEQFF.

The chain links TRBV7-9 to TRBJ1-5; D is undetermined. Germline V CDR1 and CDR2: SEHNR, FQNEAQ (reference sequence). The ends were cut back, 0 bases at V and 2 bases at J, with 11 bases in the middle. The CDR3 is 16 residues long. As DNA, the CDR3 is TGTGCCAGCAGCTTAGCGCTCGGCAGAGGCAATCAGCCCCAGCATTTT. Residues: CASSLALGRGNQPQHF.

This clonotype was picked up a small number of times. The chain recombines TRBV9 with TRBJ1-1; D not certain. Germline V gene sequence: CDR1 SGDLS, CDR2 YYNGEE. This CDR3 contains 13 residues. V was shortened by 1 base and J by 4 bases, with 8 bases between the two germline ends. CDR3 in amino acids: CASSVSSGTEAFF. As DNA, the CDR3 is TGTGCCAGCAGCGTATCGTCAGGCACTGAAGCTTTCTTT.

V usage is TRBV6-5 and J usage is TRBJ1-6, with 9 bases fitting TRBD1. The V segment lost 5 bases and the J segment 14 bases; nucleotides outside the gene matches: 4. This CDR3 is built from 12 residues. In germline, CDR1 is MNHEY, CDR2 SVGAGI. Written as DNA, the CDR3 is TGTGCCAGCAGTCGGGACAGGGAGGCCCTCCACTTT. Translation gives CASSRDREALHF.

V and J are TRBV29-1 and TRBJ2-3; D perhaps matches TRBD2 (6 bases). Germline loops: CDR1 SQVTM, CDR2 ANQGSEA. The CDR3 covers 13 residues. In DNA, the CDR3 is TGCAGTGGGCGTGGCGGGGGCACAGATACGCAGTATTTT. Protein product: CSGRGGGTDTQYF.

This clonotype was found many times. The rearrangement joins TRBV7-9 to TRBJ2-7; D remains ambiguous. The CDR3 extends over 13 amino acids. Trimming removed 5 bases at V and 0 bases at J, with 8 bases between. Germline values: CDR1 SEHNR, CDR2 FQNEAQ (reference sequence). The CDR3 is CASSTSPSYEQYF. The CDR3 DNA reads TGTGCCAGCAGCACCAGTCCCTCCTACGAGCAGTACTTC. Using reference TRBV7-9 and TRBJ2-7 for the parts outside the CDR3, the full variable domain is DTGVSQNPRHKITKRGQNVTFRCDPISEHNRLYWYRQTLGQGPEFLTYFQNEAQLEKSRLLSDRFSAERPKGSFSTLEIQRTEQGDSAMYLCASSTSPSYEQYFGPGTRLTVT.

This clonotype appeared once. The gene calls are TRBV4-1 and TRBJ1-2; D gene ambiguous. V gave up 1 base and J gave up 0 bases, with 15 bases separating them. Per germline, CDR1 MGHRA and CDR2 YSYEKL. The length of the CDR3 is 17 residues. The chain's CDR3 is CASSQVDMGFSNYGYTF. The DNA of the CDR3 is TGCGCCAGCAGCCAAGTTGATATGGGCTTTTCTAACTATGGCTACACCTTC.

The rearrangement uses TRBV7-9 and TRBJ1-5; D gene ambiguous. Germline CDR1 is SEHNR and CDR2 is FQNEAQ (reference sequence). V was shortened by 7 bases and J by 5 bases, with 15 bases between the two germline ends. The CDR3 is 14 amino acids. CDR3 loop: CASTYDGVHQPQHF. The CDR3 bases are TGTGCCAGCACCTACGACGGGGTACATCAGCCCCAGCATTTT.